The entry below describes one T cell receptor beta chain. Its antigen is not identified. In germline, CDR1 is SGHRS, CDR2 YFSETQ. This CDR3 has 14 amino acids. J gave up 1 base and V 6 bases, and 3 bases lay outside the gene matches. This record comes from a study of CD8+CD57+ T cells in acquired aplastic anemia. Overall study results and limits: Patients versus controls showed no significant CD8+ Simpson's diversity difference.

Genomic DNA, the template, was used for profiling of the TCR beta VDJ and CDR3. TCRdb re-called the reads through MiXCR, storing one row per CDR3 protein. Found here are about 210,000 distinct CDR3 sequences, over 60% of them singletons; the top ten hold around 28%. The TCR sequence derives from a human donor in good health. The sequencing sample was made of sorted CD4+, CD8+, or CD8+CD57+ T cells (not recorded which) from PBMCs. The chain joins TRBV5-1 to TRBJ2-3, with 9 positions matching TRBD2. CDR3 coding DNA: TGCGCCAGCAAAGCGGGAGGTGGCACAGATACGCAGTATTTT. Amino acids: CASKAGGGTDTQYF.